This T cell receptor (beta chain) is drawn from a study of glioma-infiltrating T cells. TCR alpha and beta CDR3 regions were amplified from RNA using iRepertoire nested multiplex PCR. In TCRdb, the multiplex PCR reads were re-called with MiXCR into one record per CDR3 protein. The data show under 130,000 distinct CDR3 sequences, less than 30% seen once. This CDR3 is 15 amino acids long. Germline V gene sequence: CDR1 SSHAT, CDR2 FNYEAQ (reference sequence). This clonotype was seen many times. A read error may account for a junction end that differs from germline. The gene calls are TRBV7-7 and TRBJ2-5, with TRBD1 as a possible D gene (6 bases). The sequenced sample was glioma tissue, nonneoplastic brain tissue, or PBMCs (not recorded which). The source of this sequence is a human donor with low-grade glioma or glioblastoma, undergoing nonglioma brain surgery, or in good health (not recorded which). CDR3 sequence: CASSLGTPMGETQYF. The CDR3 nucleotides read TGTGCTAGCAGCTTAGGGACACCCATGGGGGAGACCCAGTACTTC. Full variable domain (missing parts from reference TRBV7-7 and TRBJ2-5): GAGVSQSPRYKVTKRGQDVTLRCDPISSHATLYWYQQALGQGPEFLTYFNYEAQPDKSGLPSDRFSAERPEGSISTLTIQRTEQRDSAMYRCASSLGTPMGETQYFGPGTRLLVL.